This TCR beta chain was captured in a study of T cell repertoires in cytomegalovirus infection. As for the study in general: Shared public TCR beta signatures pointed to both CMV infection and a matching HLA type.

One entry per CDR3 protein, called by TCRdb with MiXCR from the reads. The sample includes 54,000 or so distinct CDR3 sequences, about 30% of them seen just once. Findings and caveats of the study: CMV-specific HLA-C-restricted TCR beta clonotypes dominated the ex vivo response.

Details on this clonotype: Its antigen is not identified.

This sequence was found in a human donor in good health (CMV status not recorded). Some clones in this sample may be carry-over from other donors' samples. Material for sequencing was PBMCs, sequenced either directly or after in vitro stimulation (not recorded which).

The chain's CDR3 is CASSRQRTGTGESYEQYF. CDR3 sequence (DNA): TGCGCCAGCAGCCGACAGCGAACCGGGACAGGGGAATCCTACGAGCAGTACTTC. The chain combines TRBV4-1 with TRBJ2-7; the match to TRBD1 covers 10 bases. Germline trimming cut 4 bases from V and 1 base from J; bases unmatched to any gene: 13. This CDR3 region has 18 residues. Germline V gives CDR1 MGHRA, CDR2 YSYEKL.